This T cell receptor (beta chain) was documented in a study of shared clonotypes between healthy human individuals. Method: immunoSEQ multiplex PCR; TCRdb's copy keeps in-frame clones and lacks some. The sample has more than 2 million clones, around 95% seen once. To note about this clone: The sample contains more than one DNA sequence encoding this CDR3.

CDR1 is SGHRS and CDR2 is YFSETQ in the germline V gene. The CDR3 has 14 amino acids. V was trimmed by 3 bases and J by 5 bases, leaving 11 bases between them. Material for sequencing was naive CD4+ T cells sorted from blood. The sample's subset: CD45RA+ positively selected. The receptor was derived from a man younger than 35 in good health. This chain uses TRBV5-1 with TRBJ1-4; TRBD1 might be the D (5 bases). The CDR3 reads CASSSGTVNEKLFF. The CDR3 coding sequence is TGCGCCAGCAGCTCCGGGACGGTGAATGAAAAACTGTTTTTT. The whole variable domain, remainder taken from reference TRBV5-1 and TRBJ1-4, is KAGVTQTPRYLIKTRGQQVTLSCSPISGHRSVSWYQQTPGQGLQFLFEYFSETQRNKGNFPGRFSGRQFSNSRSEMNVSTLELGDSALYLCASSSGTVNEKLFFGSGTQLSVL.